These 24 T cell receptor beta chains were sequenced from one sample in a study of cytomegalovirus exposure and HLA in healthy donors. It was with 60 Vbeta and 13 Jbeta primers that the PCR ran. Assay: immunoSEQ multiplex PCR; the TCRdb copy retains only in-frame clones and omits some. The sample contains approximately 180,000 clones, roughly three quarters of which appear only once. Sequencing input: PBMCs. The receptors here all came from a woman aged 45-59 years in good health and CMV-seronegative.

V is TRBV19 and J is TRBJ2-4; D may be TRBD1 (6 bases). Germline V gives CDR1 LNHDA, CDR2 SQIVND (reference sequence). V lost 5 bases to trimming and J lost 9 bases, with 14 bases between them. The CDR3 runs to 13 residues. The DNA of the CDR3 is TGTGCCAGTAGTCTGAACAGGGTGGGCATTCAGTACTTC. Translated: CASSLNRVGIQYF.

V is TRBV2 and J is TRBJ2-7; 9 bases agree with TRBD1. Germline V lookup: CDR1 SNHLY, CDR2 FYNNEI. V was pared by 6 bases and J by 6 bases, with 12 bases of the junction left unmatched. CDR3 length: 15 amino acids. The CDR3 nucleotides read TGTGCCAGCAGATCCGGGACAGGGCCCGTGGGCGAGCAGTACTTC. It is translated as CASRSGTGPVGEQYF.

This chain connects TRBV28 to TRBJ2-1; a possible D gene is TRBD1 (6 bases). Germline V gene data show CDR1 as MDHEN and CDR2 as SYDVKM. The V end was cut by 5 bases, the J end by 1 base, with 12 bases between. The CDR3 runs 15 residues. The CDR3 loop reads CASSLTGPSYNEQFF. The CDR3 DNA sequence: TGTGCCAGCAGTCTCACAGGGCCTTCCTACAATGAGCAGTTCTTC.

The chain uses TRBV28 and TRBJ1-4; 9 bases are a match to TRBD1. The junction had 5 bases not matched to a gene; V was cut back by 6 bases and J by 3 bases. This CDR3 has 15 residues. CDR1 is MDHEN, CDR2 SYDVKM, per germline. The CDR3, as DNA: TGTGCCAGCAGCATACGGACAGGGGCTAATGAAAAACTGTTTTTT. It codes for CASSIRTGANEKLFF. The whole variable domain, remainder taken from reference TRBV28 and TRBJ1-4, is DVKVTQSSRYLVKRTGEKVFLECVQDMDHENMFWYRQDPGLGLRLIYFSYDVKMKEKGDIPEGYSVSREKKERFSLILESASTNQTSMYLCASSIRTGANEKLFFGSGTQLSVL.

The rearrangement joins TRBV5-6 to TRBJ1-2, with 9 bases that match TRBD1. Germline-derived CDR1 and CDR2 are SGHDT and YYEEEE. The CDR3 is 14 residues long. With V trimmed by 2 bases and J by 7 bases, 6 bases remained unmatched. The CDR3 is CASSFRDRVGGYTF. CDR3 sequence (DNA): TGTGCCAGCAGCTTCCGGGACAGGGTTGGTGGCTACACCTTC. Variable domain in full (rest from reference TRBV5-6 and TRBJ1-2): DAGVTQSPTHLIKTRGQQVTLRCSPKSGHDTVSWYQQALGQGPQFIFQYYEEEERQRGNFPDRFSGHQFPNYSSELNVNALLLGDSALYLCASSFRDRVGGYTFGSGTRLTVV.

This clone was detected only once. This rearrangement joins TRBV15 to TRBJ2-5; D remains ambiguous. Germline CDR1 LNHNV, CDR2 YYDKDF (reference sequence). V was shortened by 8 bases and J by 2 bases, with 15 bases between the two germline ends. This CDR3 contains 14 residues. The CDR3 bases are TGTGCCACCTCCTGGTTACAGTTTCAAGAGACCCAGTACTTC. This encodes CATSWLQFQETQYF.

This chain joins TRBV7-9 and TRBJ2-2; 7 nucleotides line up with TRBD1. V shed 9 bases and J 0 bases; nucleotides not matched to a gene: 13. The CDR3 has 17 amino acids. Germline CDR1 is SEHNR and CDR2 is FQNEAQ (reference sequence). The CDR3 reads CARAYTRDSANTGELFF. For the CDR3, the DNA is TGTGCCAGGGCTTACACTCGGGACAGCGCGAACACCGGGGAGCTGTTTTTT.

The genes are TRBV5-1 and TRBJ2-7; D gene ambiguous. Between the trimmed V and J ends, which lost 3 bases and 4 bases, there was a span of 8 bases. The CDR3 sequence is 12 residues long. Looked up from germline, CDR1 is SGHRS and CDR2 is YFSETQ. CDR3 sequence reads: CASSSPAYEQYF. The CDR3 nucleotides read TGCGCCAGCAGCTCCCCAGCGTACGAGCAGTACTTC.

The chain employs TRBV5-4 and TRBJ1-2; TRBD1 might be the D (6 bases). V was shortened by 0 bases and J by 6 bases, with 15 bases between the two germline ends. This CDR3 has 15 amino acids. CDR1 is SGHNT and CDR2 is YYREEE in the germline V gene (reference sequence). The CDR3 region is CASSLVGGRSDGYTF. CDR3 bases: TGTGCCAGCAGCTTGGTAGGGGGAAGAAGCGATGGCTACACCTTC. Combining the CDR3 with reference TRBV5-4 and TRBJ1-2 gives the whole variable domain ETGVTQSPTHLIKTRGQQVTLRCSSQSGHNTVSWYQQALGQGPQFIFQYYREEENGRGNFPPRFSGLQFPNYSSELNVNALELDDSALYLCASSLVGGRSDGYTFGSGTRLTVV.

This clone was counted a single time. The chain recombines TRBV9 with TRBJ1-3, with D maybe TRBD1 (6 bases). V lost 0 bases, J lost 1 base, and 14 bases lay in between. Germline values: CDR1 SGDLS, CDR2 YYNGEE. This CDR3 region has 17 residues. CDR3 loop: CASSVEGRQASGNTIYF. DNA of the CDR3: TGTGCCAGCAGCGTAGAGGGTCGACAGGCTTCTGGAAACACCATATATTTT.

This sequence joins TRBV5-6 and TRBJ2-3; 10 bases are a match to TRBD2. J lost 1 base, V lost 5 bases, and 13 bases had no gene match. The CDR3 has 18 amino acids. CDR1 is SGHDT, CDR2 YYEEEE, per germline. The CDR3 DNA sequence: TGTGCCAGCAGTCCAACCCAAGCTAGCGGGGGCGGCACAGATACGCAGTATTTT. Amino acid sequence: CASSPTQASGGGTDTQYF.

The chain recombines TRBV9 with TRBJ2-3, with TRBD2 identical over 9 bases. J was trimmed by 1 base and V by 4 bases; bases with no gene match: 7. The germline V gene has CDR1 SGDLS and CDR2 YYNGEE. The CDR3 runs 16 residues. The chain's CDR3 is CASSPKAGGGTDTQYF. CDR3 nucleotide sequence: TGTGCCAGCAGCCCAAAGGCGGGAGGGGGCACAGATACGCAGTATTTT.

This clone was counted only a few times. The rearrangement uses TRBV5-6 and TRBJ1-5; D unresolved. V dropped 3 bases and J dropped 2 bases, with 3 bases sitting between them. CDR1 SGHDT and CDR2 YYEEEE come from the germline V gene. CDR3 size: 12 residues. CDR3 bases: TGTGCCAGCAGCTCAGGCAATCAGCCCCAGCATTTT. Translation gives CASSSGNQPQHF. Full variable domain (outside the CDR3, taken from reference TRBV5-6 and TRBJ1-5): DAGVTQSPTHLIKTRGQQVTLRCSPKSGHDTVSWYQQALGQGPQFIFQYYEEEERQRGNFPDRFSGHQFPNYSSELNVNALLLGDSALYLCASSSGNQPQHFGDGTRLSIL.

The chain links TRBV27 to TRBJ2-7; TRBD2 agrees at 10 bases. V was pared by 4 bases and J by 5 bases, with 8 bases of the junction left unmatched. The CDR3 runs to 15 residues. Germline V lookup: CDR1 MNHEY, CDR2 SMNVEV (reference sequence). This CDR3 is CASSSPGLAIHEQYF. CDR3 bases: TGTGCCAGCAGTTCACCGGGACTAGCGATTCACGAGCAGTACTTC.

The chain couples TRBV5-1 to TRBJ2-5; 11 bases match TRBD2. With V trimmed by 2 bases and J by 9 bases, 9 bases remained unmatched. The CDR3 is 15 amino acids. Germline V gene sequence: CDR1 SGHRS, CDR2 YFSETQ. This CDR3 is CASSFTSGSWEAQYF. DNA of the CDR3: TGCGCCAGCAGCTTCACTAGCGGGAGTTGGGAGGCCCAGTACTTC.

This chain joins TRBV19 and TRBJ1-2; 8 nucleotides agree with TRBD1. J was trimmed by 4 bases and V by 4 bases; bases with no gene match: 8. CDR1 is LNHDA, CDR2 SQIVND, per germline (reference sequence). The CDR3 spans 15 residues. The CDR3 nucleotides are TGTGCCAGTAGTAGGACAGGGCCTAACTTCTATGGCTACACCTTC. This sequence encodes CASSRTGPNFYGYTF.

In regard to this clone: In the same sample, other DNA sequences code for this CDR3. The chain joins TRBV6-1 to TRBJ1-5, with 7 positions matching TRBD1. CDR3 length equals 13 residues. Trimming took 4 bases from V and 5 from J; bases not matched to a gene: 2. The germline V gene has CDR1 MNHNS and CDR2 SASEGT. DNA for the CDR3: TGTGCCAGCAGTGGACAGGGAGATCAGCCCCAGCATTTT. This sequence encodes CASSGQGDQPQHF.

The gene calls are TRBV11-2 and TRBJ1-3; D is possibly TRBD1 (6 bases). The CDR3 spans 15 residues. Germline-derived CDR1 and CDR2 are SGHAT and FQNNGV. V shed 1 base and J shed 2 bases, with 9 bases lying between them. CDR3 residues: CASSLVPGAGNTIYF. The CDR3 coding sequence is TGTGCCAGCAGCTTAGTGCCAGGGGCTGGAAACACCATATATTTT.

The rearrangement uses TRBV13 and TRBJ1-6; 7 bases map to TRBD1. Germline V gene data show CDR1 as PRHDT and CDR2 as FYEKMQ (reference sequence). J was trimmed by 6 bases and V by 5 bases; bases with no gene match: 4. The CDR3 runs 14 residues. The CDR3 DNA sequence: TGTGCCAGCAGCCCCAGACAGGGTAATTCACCCCTCCACTTT. It yields the protein CASSPRQGNSPLHF. The full variable domain, in which reference TRBV13 and TRBJ1-6 provide the parts outside the CDR3, is AAGVIQSPRHLIKEKRETATLKCYPIPRHDTVYWYQQGPGQDPQFLISFYEKMQSDKGSIPDRFSAQQFSDYHSELNMSSLELGDSALYFCASSPRQGNSPLHFGNGTRLTVT.

This clone has just one count. The chain joins TRBV7-8 to TRBJ1-1; 7 bases line up with TRBD1. J was trimmed by 1 base and V by 6 bases; bases with no gene match: 8. Germline V gene data show CDR1 as SGHVS and CDR2 as FQNEAQ. This CDR3 contains 15 residues. The CDR3 nucleotides read TGTGCCAGCAGGTCCTCCACAGGGGAGAACACTGAAGCTTTCTTT. Translating it yields CASRSSTGENTEAFF.

This chain uses TRBV19 with TRBJ1-2; 8 bases line up with TRBD1. The CDR3 is 16 amino acids. J lost 2 bases, V lost 4 bases, and 9 bases had no gene match. Germline V gene data show CDR1 as LNHDA and CDR2 as SQIVND (reference sequence). CDR3 sequence (DNA): TGTGCCAGTAGTACACGCAGGGGGCAACCAAACTATGGCTACACCTTC. Translating gives CASSTRRGQPNYGYTF. The full variable domain, with the rest looked up from reference TRBV19 and TRBJ1-2, is DGGITQSPKYLFRKEGQNVTLSCEQNLNHDAMYWYRQDPGQGLRLIYYSQIVNDFQKGDIAEGYSVSREKKESFPLTVTSAQKNPTAFYLCASSTRRGQPNYGYTFGSGTRLTVV.

The chain couples TRBV11-2 to TRBJ1-1; D is perhaps TRBD1 (6 bases). CDR3 size: 15 residues. Trimming cost V 5 bases and J 1 base, with 14 bases left between them. CDR1 SGHAT and CDR2 FQNNGV come from the germline V gene. For the CDR3, the DNA is TGTGCCAGCAGCAGAGGCAGGGGCCCGAACACTGAAGCTTTCTTT. It codes for CASSRGRGPNTEAFF.

The chain combines TRBV7-9 with TRBJ1-1; no clear D. Per germline, CDR1 SEHNR and CDR2 FQNEAQ (reference sequence). V lost 2 bases to trimming and J lost 1 base, with 11 bases between them. CDR3 size: 15 residues. The CDR3 DNA sequence: TGTGCCAGCAGCTTAATCAAACAGAGGAACACTGAAGCTTTCTTT. Amino acids: CASSLIKQRNTEAFF.

This chain links TRBV10-3 with TRBJ2-7; TRBD2 matches at 9 bases. Trimming cost V 0 bases and J 5 bases; bases outside gene matches: 11. The CDR3 runs 17 residues. Germline CDR1 ENHRY, CDR2 SYGVKD. The CDR3 nucleotides are TGTGCCATCAGTGAGTCTATGGGGCGGGGGGGTATGGACGAGCAGTACTTC. Residues: CAISESMGRGGMDEQYF.